The following is a T cell receptor beta chain sequence with its context. The data stem from a study of human T cells and chemical hapten exposure. At the level of the study: A patient group, mainly female, showed alopecia areata, totalis or universalis.

TCRdb passed the RACE reads through MiXCR, listing each CDR3 protein once. Of 270,000 or so distinct CDR3 sequences listed, just under 8% are singletons. The time point is: pre-sensitization, week 0. The treatment: therapeutic diphenylcyclopropenone sensitization with weekly scalp DPC. Total RNA was isolated from whole blood that had not been fractionated. The CDR3 spans 15 residues. Germline V gene sequence: CDR1 MDHEN, CDR2 SYDVKM. V trimming: 4 bases; J trimming: 5 bases; junction bases outside the gene matches: 4. The sample was whole blood, taken in connection with sensitization to the hapten diphenylcyclopropenone (DPC). V usage is TRBV28 and J usage is TRBJ2-1; 11 positions match TRBD2. The clonotype originates from a man aged 18 to 30 with alopecia areata. Some clones in this sample may be carry-over from other donors' samples. The CDR3 DNA reads as TGTGCCAGCAGTTCCTCTAGCGGGGGGCACAATGAGCAGTTCTTC. It is translated as CASSSSSGGHNEQFF. Full variable domain (remainder filled in from reference TRBV28 and TRBJ2-1): DVKVTQSSRYLVKRTGEKVFLECVQDMDHENMFWYRQDPGLGLRLIYFSYDVKMKEKGDIPEGYSVSREKKERFSLILESASTNQTSMYLCASSSSSGGHNEQFFGPGTRLTVL.